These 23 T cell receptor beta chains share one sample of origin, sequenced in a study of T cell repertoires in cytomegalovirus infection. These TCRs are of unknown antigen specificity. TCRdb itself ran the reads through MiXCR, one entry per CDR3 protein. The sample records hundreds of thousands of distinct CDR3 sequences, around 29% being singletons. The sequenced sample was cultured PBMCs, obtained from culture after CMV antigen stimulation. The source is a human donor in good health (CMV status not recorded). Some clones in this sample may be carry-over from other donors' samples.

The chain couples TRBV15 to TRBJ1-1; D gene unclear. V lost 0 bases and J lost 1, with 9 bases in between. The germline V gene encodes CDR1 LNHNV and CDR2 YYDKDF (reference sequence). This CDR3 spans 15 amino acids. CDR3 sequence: CATSRDRAANTEAFF. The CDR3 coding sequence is TGTGCCACCAGCAGAGATCGTGCAGCGAACACTGAAGCTTTCTTT.

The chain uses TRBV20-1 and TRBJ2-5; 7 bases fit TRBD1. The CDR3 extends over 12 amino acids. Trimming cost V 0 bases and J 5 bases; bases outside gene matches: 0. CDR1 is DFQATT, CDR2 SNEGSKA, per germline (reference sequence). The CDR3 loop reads CSARDRGETQYF. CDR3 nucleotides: TGCAGTGCTAGAGACAGGGGGGAGACCCAGTACTTC.

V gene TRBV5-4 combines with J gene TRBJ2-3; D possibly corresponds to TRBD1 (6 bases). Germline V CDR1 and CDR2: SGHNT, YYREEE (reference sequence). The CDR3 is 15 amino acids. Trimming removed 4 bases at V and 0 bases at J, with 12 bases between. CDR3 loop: CASSTDSLSTDTQYF. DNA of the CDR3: TGTGCCAGCAGCACGGACAGCCTTAGCACAGATACGCAGTATTTT.

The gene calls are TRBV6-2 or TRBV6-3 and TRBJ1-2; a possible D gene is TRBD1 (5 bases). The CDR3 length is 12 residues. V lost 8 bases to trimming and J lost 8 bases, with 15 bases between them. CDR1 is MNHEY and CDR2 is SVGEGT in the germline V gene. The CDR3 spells CASGLAGRGYTF. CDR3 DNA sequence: TGTGCCAGCGGCCTTGCAGGGCGGGGCTACACCTTC.

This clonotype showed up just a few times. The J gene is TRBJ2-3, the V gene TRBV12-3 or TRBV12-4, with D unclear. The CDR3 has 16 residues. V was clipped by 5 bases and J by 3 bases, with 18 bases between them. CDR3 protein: CASSPRTPRRTDTQYF. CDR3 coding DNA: TGTGCCAGCAGTCCTAGGACCCCCAGGCGGACAGATACGCAGTATTTT.

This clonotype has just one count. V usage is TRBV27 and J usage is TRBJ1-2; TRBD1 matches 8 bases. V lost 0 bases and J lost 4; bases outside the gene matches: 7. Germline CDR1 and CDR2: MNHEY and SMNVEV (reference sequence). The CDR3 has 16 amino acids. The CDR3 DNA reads TGTGCCAGCAGTTTATCGCGGGCCGACAGGGGCTATGGCTACACCTTC. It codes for CASSLSRADRGYGYTF.

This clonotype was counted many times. The CDR3 spells CASSPRQGMGGNTIYF. The DNA for the CDR3 is TGTGCCAGCAGTCCCAGACAGGGGATGGGCGGAAACACCATATATTTT. The rearrangement links TRBV28 to TRBJ1-3; the match to TRBD1 covers 8 bases. J lost 4 bases, V lost 5 bases, and 10 bases had no gene match. CDR3 length equals 16 residues. The germline gives CDR1 MDHEN, CDR2 SYDVKM.

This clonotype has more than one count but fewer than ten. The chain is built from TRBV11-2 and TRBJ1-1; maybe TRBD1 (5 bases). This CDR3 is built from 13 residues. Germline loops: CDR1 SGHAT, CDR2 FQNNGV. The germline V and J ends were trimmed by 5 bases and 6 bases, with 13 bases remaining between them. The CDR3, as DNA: TGTGCCAGCAGCGGGGGGGGGAGGCCTGAAGCTTTCTTT. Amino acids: CASSGGGRPEAFF.

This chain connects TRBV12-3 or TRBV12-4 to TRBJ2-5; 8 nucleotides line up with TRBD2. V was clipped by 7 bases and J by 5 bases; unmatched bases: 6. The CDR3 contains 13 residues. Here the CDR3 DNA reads TGTGCCAGCACTACCTTAGCGGGGGAGACCCAGTACTTC. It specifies CASTTLAGETQYF.

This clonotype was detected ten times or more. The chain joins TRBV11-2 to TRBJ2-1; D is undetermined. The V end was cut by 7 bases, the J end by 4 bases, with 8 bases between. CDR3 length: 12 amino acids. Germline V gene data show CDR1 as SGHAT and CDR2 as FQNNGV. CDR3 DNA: TGTGCCAGCACCTCCAATTACAATGAGCAGTTCTTC. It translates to CASTSNYNEQFF.

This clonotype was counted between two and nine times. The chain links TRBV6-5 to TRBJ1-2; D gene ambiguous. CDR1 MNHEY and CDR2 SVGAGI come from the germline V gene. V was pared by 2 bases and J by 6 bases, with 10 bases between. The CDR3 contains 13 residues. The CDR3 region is CASSYGQPDGYTF. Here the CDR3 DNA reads TGTGCCAGCAGTTACGGGCAGCCGGATGGCTACACCTTC.

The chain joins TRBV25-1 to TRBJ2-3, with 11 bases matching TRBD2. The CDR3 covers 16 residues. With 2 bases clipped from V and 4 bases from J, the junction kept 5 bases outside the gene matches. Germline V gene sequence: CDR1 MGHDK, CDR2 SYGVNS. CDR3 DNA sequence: TGTGCCAGCAGTGAAGAAAATAGCGGGGGGGCAGATACGCAGTATTTT. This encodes CASSEENSGGADTQYF. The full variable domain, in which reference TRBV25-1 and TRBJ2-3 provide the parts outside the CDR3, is EADIYQTPRYLVIGTGKKITLECSQTMGHDKMYWYQQDPGMELHLIHYSYGVNSTEKGDLSSESTVSRIRTEHFPLTLESARPSHTSQYLCASSEENSGGADTQYFGPGTRLTVL.

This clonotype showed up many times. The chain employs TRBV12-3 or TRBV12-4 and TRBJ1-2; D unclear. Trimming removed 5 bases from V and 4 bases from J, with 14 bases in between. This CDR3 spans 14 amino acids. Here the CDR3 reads CASSMGPTGYGYTF. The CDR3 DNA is TGTGCCAGCAGTATGGGCCCTACTGGCTATGGCTACACCTTC.

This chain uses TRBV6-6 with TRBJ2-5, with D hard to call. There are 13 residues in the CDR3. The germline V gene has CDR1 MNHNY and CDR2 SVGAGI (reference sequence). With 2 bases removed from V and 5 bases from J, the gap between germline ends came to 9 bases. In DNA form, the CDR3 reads TGTGCCAGCAGTTACCGAGCAATTGAGACCCAGTACTTC. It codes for CASSYRAIETQYF.

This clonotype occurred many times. The CDR3: CASSPAHNTEAFF. Written as DNA, the CDR3 is TGTGCCAGCAGCCCGGCCCATAACACTGAAGCTTTCTTT. The chain recombines TRBV5-4 with TRBJ1-1, with D uncertain. This CDR3 spans 13 amino acids. Trimming took 4 bases from V and 2 from J, leaving 9 bases between them. Germline CDR1 is SGHNT and CDR2 is YYREEE (reference sequence).

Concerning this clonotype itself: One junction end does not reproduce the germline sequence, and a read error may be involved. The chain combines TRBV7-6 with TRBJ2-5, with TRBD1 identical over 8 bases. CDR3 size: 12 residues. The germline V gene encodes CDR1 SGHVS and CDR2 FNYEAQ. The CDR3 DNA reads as TGTGCCAGCAGCCACGGACAGGGTCCTAACAACTTC. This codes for CASSHGQGPNNF.

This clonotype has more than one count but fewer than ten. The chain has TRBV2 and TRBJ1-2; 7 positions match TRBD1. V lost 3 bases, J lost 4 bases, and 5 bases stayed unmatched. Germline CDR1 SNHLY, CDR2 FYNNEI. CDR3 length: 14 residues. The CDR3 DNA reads TGTGCCAGCAGTGACTCGACAGGGCGCTATGGCTACACCTTC. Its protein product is CASSDSTGRYGYTF. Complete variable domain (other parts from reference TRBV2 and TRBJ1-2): EPEVTQTPSHQVTQMGQEVILRCVPISNHLYFYWYRQILGQKVEFLVSFYNNEISEKSEIFDDQFSVERPDGSNFTLKIRSTKLEDSAMYFCASSDSTGRYGYTFGSGTRLTVV.

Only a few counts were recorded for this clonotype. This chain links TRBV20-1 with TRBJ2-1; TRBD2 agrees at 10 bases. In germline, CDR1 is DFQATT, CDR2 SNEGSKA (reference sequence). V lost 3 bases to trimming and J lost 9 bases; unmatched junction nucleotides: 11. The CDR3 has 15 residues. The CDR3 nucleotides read TGCAGTGCTAGGGGAAGCGGGAGGGCTTTTAGTGAGCAGTTCTTC. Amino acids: CSARGSGRAFSEQFF.

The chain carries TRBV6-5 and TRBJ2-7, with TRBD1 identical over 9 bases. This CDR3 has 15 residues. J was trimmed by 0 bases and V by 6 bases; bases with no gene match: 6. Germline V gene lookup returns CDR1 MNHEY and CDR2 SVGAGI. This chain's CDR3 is CASRNTGGNSYEQYF. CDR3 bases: TGTGCCAGCAGGAATACAGGGGGCAACTCCTACGAGCAGTACTTC.

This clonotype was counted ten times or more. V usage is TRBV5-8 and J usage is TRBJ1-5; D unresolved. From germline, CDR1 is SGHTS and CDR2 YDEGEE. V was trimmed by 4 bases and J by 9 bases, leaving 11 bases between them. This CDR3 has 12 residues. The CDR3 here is CASSPGPGPQHF. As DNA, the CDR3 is TGTGCCAGCAGCCCCGGACCCGGGCCCCAGCATTTT.

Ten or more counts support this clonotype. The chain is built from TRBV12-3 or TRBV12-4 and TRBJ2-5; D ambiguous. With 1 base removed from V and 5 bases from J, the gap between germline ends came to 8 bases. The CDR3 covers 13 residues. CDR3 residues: CASSLVRWETQYF. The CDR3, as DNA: TGTGCCAGCAGTTTAGTACGGTGGGAGACCCAGTACTTC.

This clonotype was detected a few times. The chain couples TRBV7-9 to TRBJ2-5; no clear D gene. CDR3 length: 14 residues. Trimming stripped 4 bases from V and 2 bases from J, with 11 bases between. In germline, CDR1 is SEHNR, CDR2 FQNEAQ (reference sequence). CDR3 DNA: TGTGCCAGCAGCTCCCAGATGAGACAAGAGACCCAGTACTTC. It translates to CASSSQMRQETQYF. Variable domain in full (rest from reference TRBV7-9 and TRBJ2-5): DTGVSQNPRHKITKRGQNVTFRCDPISEHNRLYWYRQTLGQGPEFLTYFQNEAQLEKSRLLSDRFSAERPKGSFSTLEIQRTEQGDSAMYLCASSSQMRQETQYFGPGTRLLVL.

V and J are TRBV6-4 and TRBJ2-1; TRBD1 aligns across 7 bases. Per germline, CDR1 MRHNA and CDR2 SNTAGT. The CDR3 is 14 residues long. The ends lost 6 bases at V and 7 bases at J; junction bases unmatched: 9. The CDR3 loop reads CASSPETGWNEQFF. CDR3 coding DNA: TGTGCCAGCAGCCCCGAGACAGGGTGGAATGAGCAGTTCTTC.